Listed here are 18 T cell receptor beta chains from one sample, sequenced in a study of early T cells in non-severe SARS-CoV-2 infection. TCRdb redid the calling of the 5' RACE reads with MiXCR, one entry per CDR3 protein. This repertoire shows around 93,000 distinct CDR3 sequences, less than 15% found once; its top ten account for nearly 4.5%. Sample: whole blood, taken at baseline. The receptors shown here come from an adult who was a healthcare worker with PCR-confirmed SARS-CoV-2 infection or an uninfected control (not recorded which).

V gene TRBV6-1 combines with J gene TRBJ2-1; TRBD2 matches at 7 bases. This CDR3 comprises 17 residues. Germline assignment: CDR1 MNHNS and CDR2 SASEGT. V lost 0 bases, J lost 5 bases, and 10 bases stayed unmatched. This CDR3 reads CASSEASLAALDNEQFF. The CDR3 coding sequence is TGTGCCAGCAGTGAAGCCTCTCTAGCGGCCTTAGACAATGAGCAGTTCTTC.

This clonotype was observed at least ten times. The rearrangement links TRBV7-9 to TRBJ2-1; TRBD2 aligns across 9 bases. After removal of 5 bases from V and 9 bases from J, the junction contained 8 bases not matched to a gene. The length of the CDR3 is 14 residues. The germline V gene has CDR1 SEHNR and CDR2 FQNEAQ (reference sequence). The CDR3 loop is CASSRGREGREQFF. The CDR3 bases are TGTGCCAGCAGCCGGGGGCGGGAGGGCCGTGAGCAGTTCTTC.

This clonotype was counted at least ten times. The rearrangement uses TRBV5-6 and TRBJ2-7, with 8 bases matching TRBD2. The germline V gene has CDR1 SGHDT and CDR2 YYEEEE. V gave up 3 bases and J gave up 2 bases; unmatched junction bases: 1. There are 13 residues in the CDR3. The CDR3 nucleotides are TGTGCCAGCAGCTGGACTAGCCCCTACGAGCAGTACTTC. It yields the protein CASSWTSPYEQYF.

The chain has TRBV12-3 or TRBV12-4 and TRBJ1-6, with a possible D match to TRBD1 (6 bases). The CDR3 sequence is 14 residues long. The V end lost 6 bases, the J end lost 10 bases, and 16 bases lay between the germline ends. Here the CDR3 reads CASRLQGFGSPLHF. The CDR3 DNA reads as TGTGCCAGCAGGCTACAGGGATTCGGCTCACCCCTCCACTTT.

The chain carries TRBV4-1 and TRBJ2-7, with unresolved D. The germline gives CDR1 MGHRA, CDR2 YSYEKL. Trimming removed 1 base from V and 2 bases from J, with 12 bases in between. CDR3 length equals 15 residues. CDR3 sequence (DNA): TGCGCCAGCAGCCAAGGGCGCCAGTCAACCTACGAGCAGTACTTC. Its protein product is CASSQGRQSTYEQYF.

This clonotype was recorded at least ten times. The chain carries TRBV12-3 or TRBV12-4 and TRBJ1-1, with D maybe TRBD1 (5 bases). V lost 5 bases and J lost 6, with 7 bases in between. CDR3 length: 11 amino acids. The CDR3 nucleotides are TGTGCCAGCAGTGGGGACCCTGAAGCTTTCTTT. It encodes CASSGDPEAFF.

The V and J genes are TRBV18 and TRBJ2-1, with 11 nucleotides matching TRBD2. Trimming took 0 bases from V and 9 from J; bases not matched to a gene: 1. The germline CDR1 and CDR2 sequences are KGHSH and LQKENI. CDR3 length: 14 residues. The CDR3 DNA follows: TGTGCCAGCTCACCACCGGGACTAGCGGTTGAGCAGTTCTTC. It yields the protein CASSPPGLAVEQFF.

This clonotype was seen many times. One end of the junction does not line up with germline, which may come from a read error. This chain links TRBV19 with TRBJ2-4; possible D gene TRBD1, 7 bases. Germline loops: CDR1 LNHDA, CDR2 SQIVND (reference sequence). This CDR3 has 13 amino acids. The CDR3 sequence: CASNDRAGNIQYF. CDR3 sequence (DNA): TGCGCCAGTAACGACAGGGCGGGGAACATTCAGTACTTC. The full variable domain, its missing parts supplied by reference TRBV19 and TRBJ2-4, is DGGITQSPKYLFRKEGQNVTLSCEQNLNHDAMYWYRQDPGQGLRLIYYSQIVNDFQKGDIAEGYSVSREKKESFPLTVTSAQKNPTAFYLCASNDRAGNIQYFGAGTRLSVL.

This chain uses TRBV20-1 with TRBJ2-5; 12 bases match TRBD1. The CDR3 spans 15 residues. Trimming at V came to 3 bases and at J to 3 bases, leaving 5 bases not matched to a gene. Per germline, CDR1 DFQATT and CDR2 SNEGSKA (reference sequence). The chain's CDR3 is CSARPGQGAKETQYF. CDR3 nucleotide sequence: TGCAGTGCTAGGCCGGGACAGGGGGCGAAAGAGACCCAGTACTTC.

The rearrangement links TRBV12-3 or TRBV12-4 to TRBJ2-5; tentative D call: TRBD1 (5 bases). Trimming removed 8 bases at V and 5 bases at J, with 15 bases between. This CDR3 is built from 13 residues. CDR3 amino acids: CASGSWGGETQYF. The DNA of the CDR3 is TGTGCCAGCGGAAGCTGGGGCGGTGAGACCCAGTACTTC.

This clonotype was seen many times. The CDR3 reads CATSDRTSGYNEQFF. CDR3 nucleotides: TGTGCCACCAGTGATCGGACTAGCGGCTACAATGAGCAGTTCTTC. The chain employs TRBV24-1 and TRBJ2-1; TRBD2 matches 10 bases. V lost 3 bases and J lost 3; bases outside the gene matches: 1. The CDR3 is 15 residues long. Per germline, CDR1 KGHDR and CDR2 SFDVKD.

The CDR3 is CASSFFRGQEDMNTEAFF. The CDR3 region has the DNA TGTGCCAGCAGTTTTTTTAGGGGACAGGAAGACATGAACACTGAAGCTTTCTTT. The V and J genes are TRBV12-3 or TRBV12-4 and TRBJ1-1, with 8 nucleotides matching TRBD1. Trimming cost V 3 bases and J 0 bases; bases outside gene matches: 12. The CDR3 consists of 18 residues.

This clonotype was found many times. The genes are TRBV2 and TRBJ2-7; no reliable D call. CDR1 is SNHLY, CDR2 FYNNEI, per germline. This CDR3 has 12 residues. The V end lost 6 bases, the J end lost 6 bases, and 12 bases lay between the germline ends. CDR3 sequence: CASSLALGEQYF. CDR3 DNA sequence: TGTGCCAGCAGCCTGGCTCTGGGCGAGCAGTACTTC.

The gene calls are TRBV11-2 and TRBJ1-2, with D unclear. V gave up 1 base and J gave up 4 bases, with 7 bases separating them. Germline loops: CDR1 SGHAT, CDR2 FQNNGV. This CDR3 has 13 amino acids. Here the CDR3 reads CASSLGGFYGYTF. CDR3 DNA sequence: TGTGCCAGCAGCTTAGGGGGATTCTATGGCTACACCTTC.

This clonotype was seen only a few times. The rearrangement uses TRBV7-9 and TRBJ2-3; D is unclear. Germline loops: CDR1 SEHNR, CDR2 FQNEAQ (reference sequence). Trimming stripped 7 bases from V and 2 bases from J, with 13 bases between. The CDR3 is made up of 14 amino acids. In DNA, the CDR3 is TGTGCCAGCAACTACTTAGGAACCACAGATACGCAGTATTTT. This gives the protein CASNYLGTTDTQYF. Together with reference TRBV7-9 and TRBJ2-3, the CDR3 gives the full variable domain: DTGVSQNPRHKITKRGQNVTFRCDPISEHNRLYWYRQTLGQGPEFLTYFQNEAQLEKSRLLSDRFSAERPKGSFSTLEIQRTEQGDSAMYLCASNYLGTTDTQYFGPGTRLTVL.

This chain links TRBV20-1 with TRBJ2-7; no reliable D call. The ends were cut back, 4 bases at V and 2 bases at J, with 18 bases in the middle. Germline CDR1 DFQATT, CDR2 SNEGSKA (reference sequence). CDR3 length equals 15 residues. CDR3 region: CSATNQEHLTYEQYF. As DNA, the CDR3 is TGCAGTGCTACAAATCAGGAACACCTCACCTACGAGCAGTACTTC.

The rearrangement links TRBV7-3 to TRBJ1-4; 10 nucleotides line up with TRBD1. The CDR3 covers 15 residues. The germline V gene encodes CDR1 SGHTA and CDR2 FQGTGA. Trimming took 4 bases from V and 7 from J; bases not matched to a gene: 6. Written as DNA, the CDR3 is TGTGCCAGCAGCTCGGGGACAGGGGAGGTTGAAAAACTGTTTTTT. This gives the protein CASSSGTGEVEKLFF. Full variable domain (rest looked up from reference TRBV7-3 and TRBJ1-4): GAGVSQTPSNKVTEKGKYVELRCDPISGHTALYWYRQSLGQGPEFLIYFQGTGAADDSGLPNDRFFAVRPEGSVSTLKIQRTERGDSAVYLCASSSGTGEVEKLFFGSGTQLSVL.

The sample holds many counts of this clonotype. The V and J genes are TRBV12-5 and TRBJ2-5; weak D call: TRBD1 (5 bases). CDR1 LGHNT and CDR2 FRNRAP come from the germline V gene. The CDR3 is made up of 16 amino acids. V shed 0 bases and J shed 0 bases, with 11 bases lying between them. The CDR3 DNA reads TGTGCTAGTGGTTTGGTTGGGGCTCCGTACCAAGAGACCCAGTACTTC. Its protein product is CASGLVGAPYQETQYF.